These 24 T cell receptor beta chains were sequenced from one sample in a study of blood T cell repertoires in COVID-19. The table came from immunoSEQ multiplex PCR; TCRdb's copy has only in-frame clones and leaves some out. The profile covers around 220,000 clones, with roughly 84% appearing a single time and roughly 2% taken by the ten largest. The sample was peripheral blood. All receptors come from a woman aged 35 to 49 who had recovered from COVID-19.

This clone was seen just once. The chain combines TRBV11-3 with TRBJ2-5, with 10 bases identical to TRBD2. J lost 2 bases, V lost 0 bases, and 3 bases had no gene match. Germline V gives CDR1 SGHNT, CDR2 YENEEA. The CDR3 consists of 16 residues. CDR3 amino acids: CASSLDGLAVQETQYF. The CDR3 region has the DNA TGTGCCAGCAGCTTAGATGGACTAGCGGTACAAGAGACCCAGTACTTC.

The rearrangement uses TRBV30 and TRBJ1-2; 8 bases align to TRBD1. CDR1 GTSNPN and CDR2 SVGIG come from the germline V gene (reference sequence). The CDR3 sequence is 16 residues long. Trimming cost V 1 base and J 4 bases; bases outside gene matches: 11. CDR3 residues: CAWSESGTGRFYGYTF. The CDR3 DNA reads as TGTGCCTGGAGTGAATCCGGGACAGGACGATTCTATGGCTACACCTTC.

The chain uses TRBV6-1 and TRBJ2-4; 10 bases agree with TRBD2. J gave up 1 base and V 3 bases, and 3 bases lay outside the gene matches. CDR3 length: 16 amino acids. Germline CDR1 MNHNS, CDR2 SASEGT. In nucleotides, the CDR3 is TGTGCCAGCAGTGATGGTAGCGGGGGGGCCAAAAACATTCAGTACTTC. The encoded protein is CASSDGSGGAKNIQYF.

V and J are TRBV6-2 or TRBV6-3 and TRBJ2-7; D perhaps matches TRBD1 (5 bases). Germline CDR1 reads MNHEY; CDR2 reads SVGEGT. With 4 bases removed from V and 0 bases from J, the gap between germline ends came to 13 bases. The CDR3 contains 15 residues. In DNA, the CDR3 is TGTGCCAGCAGTTTTCAGGGTGGAAGCTCCTACGAGCAGTACTTC. This encodes CASSFQGGSSYEQYF.

This sequence joins TRBV20-1 and TRBJ2-1; D may be TRBD2 (6 bases). In germline, CDR1 is DFQATT, CDR2 SNEGSKA (reference sequence). V was pared by 3 bases and J by 2 bases, with 14 bases between. CDR3 length: 15 residues. CDR3 in amino acids: CSASFPGVPYNEQFF. The CDR3 DNA reads as TGCAGTGCTAGTTTCCCGGGAGTTCCCTACAATGAGCAGTTCTTC.

V is TRBV27 and J is TRBJ1-1; 8 nucleotides agree with TRBD1. The CDR3 sequence is 13 residues long. V shed 5 bases, J shed 8 bases, and the junction held 7 bases outside the gene matches. CDR1 MNHEY and CDR2 SMNVEV come from the germline V gene (reference sequence). The chain's CDR3 is CASSANHRGEAFF. CDR3 nucleotides: TGTGCCAGCAGTGCAAATCACAGGGGGGAAGCTTTCTTT.

The CDR3 here is CASSIEEGSYGYTF. CDR3 nucleotide sequence: TGTGCCAGTAGTATAGAGGAGGGTTCCTATGGCTACACCTTC. The V and J genes are TRBV19 and TRBJ1-2, with D hard to call. V dropped 0 bases and J dropped 4 bases, with 9 bases sitting between them. The CDR3 has 14 amino acids. Germline V lookup: CDR1 LNHDA, CDR2 SQIVND (reference sequence).

DNA for the CDR3: TGTGCCAGTAGTATTTTGGACAGGTCCCCCAATCAGCCCCAGCATTTT. The encoded protein is CASSILDRSPNQPQHF. This chain uses TRBV19 with TRBJ1-5; 7 bases are a match to TRBD1. The J segment lost 3 bases and the V segment lost 3 bases, leaving 8 bases of the junction unmatched. Germline V gene data show CDR1 as LNHDA and CDR2 as SQIVND (reference sequence). CDR3 length: 16 residues.

The chain links TRBV2 to TRBJ1-2; D gene ambiguous. Germline V gene sequence: CDR1 SNHLY, CDR2 FYNNEI. CDR3 size: 13 residues. With 0 bases removed from V and 9 bases from J, the gap between germline ends came to 11 bases. This CDR3 reads CASSEARESRYTF. In DNA form, the CDR3 reads TGTGCCAGCAGTGAAGCGCGGGAGAGCCGCTACACCTTC.

The V and J genes are TRBV28 and TRBJ1-4, with 10 bases fitting TRBD1. The CDR3 spans 12 residues. V shed 8 bases and J 10 bases; nucleotides not matched to a gene: 4. CDR1 is MDHEN, CDR2 SYDVKM, per germline. CDR3 in amino acids: CASGQGGLKLFF. CDR3 coding DNA: TGTGCCAGCGGACAGGGGGGCCTAAAACTGTTTTTT.

The chain employs TRBV5-5 and TRBJ1-2; TRBD1 agrees at 7 bases. V shed 3 bases and J 2 bases; nucleotides not matched to a gene: 4. This CDR3 is built from 14 residues. Germline CDR1 SGHKS, CDR2 YYEKEE (reference sequence). CDR3 protein: CASSSTGQNYGYTF. The CDR3 DNA is TGTGCCAGCAGCTCCACGGGACAGAACTATGGCTACACCTTC. Full variable domain (remainder filled in from reference TRBV5-5 and TRBJ1-2): DAGVTQSPTHLIKTRGQQVTLRCSPISGHKSVSWYQQVLGQGPQFIFQYYEKEERGRGNFPDRFSARQFPNYSSELNVNALLLGDSALYLCASSSTGQNYGYTFGSGTRLTVV.

Here the CDR3 reads CASSGTRTGGTEAFF. The CDR3 DNA reads TGTGCCAGCAGTGGAACCCGGACAGGGGGCACTGAAGCTTTCTTT. The V gene is TRBV25-1, the J gene TRBJ1-1, with 10 positions matching TRBD1. Germline loops: CDR1 MGHDK, CDR2 SYGVNS. Unmatched junction bases numbered 6, after V lost 4 bases and J lost 4 bases. The CDR3 consists of 15 residues.

This clone appeared once. The chain has TRBV5-1 and TRBJ1-4, with D possibly being TRBD1 (6 bases). The CDR3 runs 15 residues. The V gene's germline CDR1 is SGHRS and CDR2 YFSETQ. V shed 4 bases and J shed 6 bases, with 16 bases lying between them. For the CDR3, the DNA is TGCGCCAGCAGCCTCCTTGGACAGAGGGATGAAAAACTGTTTTTT. Its protein is CASSLLGQRDEKLFF. The full variable domain, in which reference TRBV5-1 and TRBJ1-4 provide the parts outside the CDR3, is KAGVTQTPRYLIKTRGQQVTLSCSPISGHRSVSWYQQTPGQGLQFLFEYFSETQRNKGNFPGRFSGRQFSNSRSEMNVSTLELGDSALYLCASSLLGQRDEKLFFGSGTQLSVL.

The chain combines TRBV30 with TRBJ1-1, with D unresolved. The CDR3 totals 13 residues. Per germline, CDR1 GTSNPN and CDR2 SVGIG (reference sequence). V dropped 2 bases and J dropped 5 bases, with 12 bases sitting between them. The CDR3 coding sequence is TGTGCCTGGAGTAGGCGGGGTGAGACTGAAGCTTTCTTT. It codes for CAWSRRGETEAFF. The full variable domain, with the rest looked up from reference TRBV30 and TRBJ1-1, is SQTIHQWPATLVQPVGSPLSLECTVEGTSNPNLYWYRQAAGRGLQLLFYSVGIGQISSEVPQNLSASRPQDRQFILSSKKLLLSDSGFYLCAWSRRGETEAFFGQGTRLTVV.

This rearrangement joins TRBV6-5 to TRBJ2-1; possibly TRBD1 for D (5 bases). Germline V gives CDR1 MNHEY, CDR2 SVGAGI. V was shortened by 7 bases and J by 1 base, with 14 bases between the two germline ends. The CDR3 sequence is 15 residues long. The DNA for the CDR3 is TGTGCCAGCAAAAACCAGGGTTTGTCCTACAATGAGCAGTTCTTC. Translated, it gives CASKNQGLSYNEQFF.

The V call is TRBV5-8, the J call TRBJ1-3; possibly TRBD1 for D (6 bases). V lost 5 bases and J 3 bases, leaving 12 bases between the germline ends. Germline V gene data show CDR1 as SGHTS and CDR2 as YDEGEE. The CDR3 covers 14 residues. DNA of the CDR3: TGTGCCAGCAGTTACACAGGGTTTGGAAACACCATATATTTT. Protein: CASSYTGFGNTIYF.

The chain uses TRBV2 and TRBJ1-4; 8 bases are a match to TRBD1. This CDR3 is built from 14 residues. Trimming at V came to 7 bases and at J to 3 bases, leaving 4 bases not matched to a gene. The V gene's germline CDR1 is SNHLY and CDR2 FYNNEI. The CDR3 coding sequence is TGTGCCAGCAACAGGGGGACGTCTAATGAAAAACTGTTTTTT. This translates into CASNRGTSNEKLFF.

This chain links TRBV3-1 (or the pseudogene TRBV3-2) with TRBJ1-4, with D perhaps matching TRBD1 (6 bases). From germline, CDR1 is LGHDT and CDR2 YNNKEL (reference sequence). This CDR3 has 14 residues. Trimming left V 4 bases short and J 3 bases short, with 9 bases between. CDR3: CASSLRTANEKLFF. In DNA, the CDR3 is TGTGCCAGCAGCCTTCGGACAGCTAATGAAAAACTGTTTTTT.

V gene TRBV12-3 or TRBV12-4 combines with J gene TRBJ2-6, with TRBD1 as a possible D gene (5 bases). V lost 4 bases to trimming and J lost 5 bases, with 6 bases between them. The CDR3 sequence is 13 residues long. The CDR3 loop reads CASSSDRANVLTF. CDR3 sequence (DNA): TGTGCCAGCAGTTCGGACAGGGCCAACGTCCTGACTTTC.

The rearrangement links TRBV28 to TRBJ2-5; tentatively, D is TRBD2 (5 bases). Germline loops: CDR1 MDHEN, CDR2 SYDVKM. The CDR3 loop spans 15 amino acids. V was cut by 2 bases and J by 2 bases, with 12 bases left in between. The CDR3 loop is CASSLQEGIQETQYF. The CDR3 DNA reads as TGTGCCAGCAGTTTACAAGAGGGCATACAAGAGACCCAGTACTTC.

The genes are TRBV12-3 or TRBV12-4 and TRBJ1-1; D remains ambiguous. The CDR3 is made up of 12 amino acids. V lost 7 bases to trimming and J lost 8 bases, with 14 bases between them. The CDR3 loop reads CASTPPGEEAFF. DNA for the CDR3: TGTGCCAGCACCCCCCCCGGGGAGGAAGCTTTCTTT.

The V and J genes are TRBV29-1 and TRBJ2-7; 9 positions match TRBD1. The V and J ends lost 5 bases and 2 bases, in that order; junction bases with no gene match: 4. This CDR3 region has 13 residues. Germline V gene lookup returns CDR1 SQVTM and CDR2 ANQGSEA. CDR3 loop: CSVKTGGTYEQYF. The CDR3 DNA follows: TGCAGCGTTAAGACAGGGGGAACCTACGAGCAGTACTTC.

This clone was observed at least ten times. The rearrangement joins TRBV4-1 to TRBJ2-5; the match to TRBD1 covers 12 bases. With 1 base clipped from V and 4 bases from J, the junction kept 16 bases outside the gene matches. Germline V gene data show CDR1 as MGHRA and CDR2 as YSYEKL. The CDR3 is made up of 20 amino acids. The chain's CDR3 is CASSQVFFPTGTGGGETQYF. CDR3 sequence (DNA): TGCGCCAGCAGCCAAGTTTTTTTTCCTACCGGGACAGGGGGCGGAGAGACCCAGTACTTC.

The V gene is TRBV7-2, the J gene TRBJ1-5; TRBD1 aligns across 7 bases. The CDR3 has 16 residues. Trimming took 5 bases from V and 3 from J; bases not matched to a gene: 10. Germline CDR1 and CDR2: SGHTA and FQGNSA. The CDR3 nucleotides are TGTGCCAGCAGCCCGACGCAACAGGGGTTCAATCAGCCCCAGCATTTT. It encodes CASSPTQQGFNQPQHF.